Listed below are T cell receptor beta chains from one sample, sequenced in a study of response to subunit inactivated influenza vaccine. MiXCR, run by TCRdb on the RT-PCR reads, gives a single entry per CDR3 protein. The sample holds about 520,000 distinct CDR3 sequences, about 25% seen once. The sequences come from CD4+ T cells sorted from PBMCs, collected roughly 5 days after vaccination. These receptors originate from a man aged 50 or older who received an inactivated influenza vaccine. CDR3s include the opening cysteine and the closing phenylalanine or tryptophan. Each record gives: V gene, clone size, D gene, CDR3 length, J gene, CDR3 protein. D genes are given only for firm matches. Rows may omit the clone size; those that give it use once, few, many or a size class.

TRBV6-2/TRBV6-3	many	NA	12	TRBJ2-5	CASSNRDDQLYF
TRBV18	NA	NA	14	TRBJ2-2	CASSPPQYTGELFF
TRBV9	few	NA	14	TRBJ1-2	CASSLADRRAGYTF
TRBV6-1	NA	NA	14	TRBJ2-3	CATSDCGGSNTQYF
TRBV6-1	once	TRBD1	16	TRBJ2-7	CASSERGQGAFDEQYF
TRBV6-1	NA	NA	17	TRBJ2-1	CASSEERRRLSYNEQFF
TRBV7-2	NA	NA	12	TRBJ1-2	CASSLLTGGYTF
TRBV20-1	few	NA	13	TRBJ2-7	CSASRDTSYEQYF
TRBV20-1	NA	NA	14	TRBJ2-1	CSAAREIRANEQFF
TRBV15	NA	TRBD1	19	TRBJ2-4	CATSRDPGRQGAAKNIQYF
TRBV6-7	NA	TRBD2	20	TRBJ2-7	CASSTQRGRPSVWPTYEQYF
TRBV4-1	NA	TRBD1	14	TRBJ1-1	CASSQEEQGARAFF
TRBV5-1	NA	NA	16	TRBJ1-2	CASSLNLSGQLLAYTF